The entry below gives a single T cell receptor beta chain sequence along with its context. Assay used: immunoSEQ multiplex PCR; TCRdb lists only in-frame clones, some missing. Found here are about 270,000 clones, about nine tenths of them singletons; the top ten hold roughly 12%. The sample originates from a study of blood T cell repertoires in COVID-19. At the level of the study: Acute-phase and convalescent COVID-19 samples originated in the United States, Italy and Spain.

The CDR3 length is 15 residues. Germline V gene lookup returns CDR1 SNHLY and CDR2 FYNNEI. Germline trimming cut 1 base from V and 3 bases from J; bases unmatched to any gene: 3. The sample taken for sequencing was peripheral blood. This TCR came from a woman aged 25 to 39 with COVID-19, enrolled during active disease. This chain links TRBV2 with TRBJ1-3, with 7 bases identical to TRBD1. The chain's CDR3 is CASSEGQGYGNTIYF. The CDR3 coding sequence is TGTGCCAGCAGTGAAGGACAGGGATATGGAAACACCATATATTTT.